Listed below are T cell receptor beta chains from one sample, sequenced in a study of a mutant IDH1 vaccine in newly diagnosed glioma. Profiled with immunoSEQ multiplex PCR; TCRdb holds only in-frame clones, not every one. The sample records some 80,000 clones, 85% being singletons. Their specific antigens are unknown. The sequences come from PBMCs, collected from a glioma patient whose treatment included an IDH1 peptide vaccine. The source is a woman aged 45-60 years with glioma. Both conserved end residues are part of each CDR3. Fields, in order: CDR3 length, J gene, clone size, D gene, V gene, CDR3 protein, CDR3 DNA. The D gene is left open where the match is weak. Clone size, where shown, is once, few, many, or a class for clones that have expanded.

length: 15; J: TRBJ1-1; size: -; D: TRBD1; V: TRBV28; CDR3: CASSSTGTENTEAFF; DNA: TGTGCCAGCAGTTCCACCGGGACAGAGAACACTGAAGCTTTCTTT
length: 12; J: TRBJ2-7; size: -; D: -; V: TRBV10-3; CDR3: CAISDSAYEQYF; DNA: TGTGCCATCAGTGACTCGGCCTACGAGCAGTACTTC
length: 15; J: TRBJ2-7; size: -; D: TRBD2; V: TRBV4-2; CDR3: CASSQGGTSGYEQYF; DNA: TGTGCCAGCAGCCAAGGGGGCACTAGCGGCTACGAGCAGTACTTC
length: 16; J: TRBJ2-7; size: -; D: TRBD1; V: TRBV30; CDR3: CAGRESRQGWSYEQYF; DNA: TGTGCCGGGCGAGAGAGCAGACAGGGATGGAGCTACGAGCAGTACTTC
length: 14; J: TRBJ2-7; size: -; D: -; V: TRBV5-5; CDR3: CASSLLGNSYEQYF; DNA: TGTGCCAGCAGCTTGCTAGGTAACTCCTACGAGCAGTACTTC
length: 14; J: TRBJ2-7; size: -; D: TRBD1; V: TRBV6-5; CDR3: CASSPGTGGHEQYF; DNA: TGTGCCAGCAGCCCCGGGACAGGGGGCCACGAGCAGTACTTC
length: 13; J: TRBJ1-2; size: -; D: -; V: TRBV7-2; CDR3: CASSLGQNYGYTF; DNA: TGTGCCAGCAGCTTAGGACAGAACTATGGCTACACCTTC
length: 15; J: TRBJ2-7; size: -; D: -; V: TRBV28; CDR3: CASSGRLGRSYEQYF; DNA: TGTGCCAGCAGTGGGAGGTTGGGGAGAAGCTACGAGCAGTACTTC
length: 17; J: TRBJ1-1; size: -; D: TRBD1; V: TRBV10-3; CDR3: CAISGEGQGPMNTEAFF; DNA: TGTGCCATCAGTGGCGAGGGACAGGGGCCCATGAACACTGAAGCTTTCTTT
length: 17; J: TRBJ2-2; size: -; D: TRBD1; V: TRBV5-1; CDR3: CASSLGGTAPNTGELFF; DNA: TGCGCCAGCAGCTTGGGTGGGACAGCACCGAACACCGGGGAGCTGTTTTTT
length: 15; J: TRBJ2-7; size: -; D: -; V: TRBV7-2; CDR3: CASSLASHMSYEQYF; DNA: TGTGCCAGCAGCTTAGCGTCACATATGAGCTACGAGCAGTACTTC
length: 15; J: TRBJ2-1; size: -; D: -; V: TRBV15; CDR3: CATSRDRASYNEQFF; DNA: TGTGCCACCAGCAGAGACAGGGCCTCCTACAATGAGCAGTTCTTC
length: 14; J: TRBJ2-5; size: -; D: -; V: TRBV5-1; CDR3: CASSAGRGLETQYF; DNA: TGCGCCAGCAGCGCCGGGAGGGGGCTAGAGACCCAGTACTTC
length: 15; J: TRBJ2-7; size: -; D: -; V: TRBV11-2; CDR3: CASSLEVVPSYEQYF; DNA: TGTGCCAGCAGCTTAGAAGTGGTTCCGTCCTACGAGCAGTACTTC
length: 16; J: TRBJ1-4; size: -; D: TRBD1; V: TRBV4-2; CDR3: CASSQGGNRGNEKLFF; DNA: TGTGCCAGCAGCCAAGGAGGGAACAGGGGTAATGAAAAACTGTTTTTT
length: 16; J: TRBJ2-1; size: -; D: TRBD2; V: TRBV27; CDR3: CASSPQESGRAYEQFF; DNA: TGTGCCAGCAGTCCCCAGGAGTCGGGGAGGGCCTATGAGCAGTTCTTC
length: 12; J: TRBJ2-7; size: -; D: -; V: TRBV2; CDR3: CASSRLQYEQYF; DNA: TGTGCCAGCAGTCGACTTCAATACGAGCAGTACTTC
length: 13; J: TRBJ2-7; size: once; D: -; V: TRBV10-1; CDR3: CASSVRQDGEQYF; DNA: TGCGCCAGCAGTGTAAGGCAGGACGGAGAGCAGTACTTC
length: 13; J: TRBJ2-7; size: -; D: TRBD1; V: TRBV2; CDR3: CASSAGQVQEQYF; DNA: TGTGCCAGCAGCGCCGGACAGGTCCAGGAGCAGTACTTC
length: 15; J: TRBJ2-1; size: -; D: TRBD2; V: TRBV29-1; CDR3: CSVESGGLAGDEQFF; DNA: TGCAGCGTTGAATCGGGGGGACTAGCAGGCGATGAGCAGTTCTTC
length: 14; J: TRBJ1-1; size: -; D: -; V: TRBV12-2; CDR3: CASRHGQGNTEAFF; DNA: TGTGCAAGTCGTCACGGACAGGGGAACACTGAAGCTTTCTTT
length: 15; J: TRBJ2-7; size: -; D: -; V: TRBV7-2; CDR3: CASSLWDASSYEQYF; DNA: TGTGCCAGCAGCTTATGGGACGCTAGCTCCTACGAGCAGTACTTC
length: 16; J: TRBJ2-5; size: -; D: TRBD2; V: TRBV5-6; CDR3: CASSSNPGLAVETQYF; DNA: TGTGCCAGCAGCTCTAATCCGGGACTAGCCGTCGAGACCCAGTACTTC
length: 12; J: TRBJ1-2; size: -; D: TRBD1; V: TRBV10-2; CDR3: CASSSGTEGYTF; DNA: TGCGCCAGCAGTTCCGGGACAGAGGGCTACACCTTC
length: 13; J: TRBJ2-7; size: -; D: TRBD2; V: TRBV6-1; CDR3: CASRGRADYEQYF; DNA: TGTGCCAGCCGCGGGAGGGCCGACTACGAGCAGTACTTC
length: 14; J: TRBJ2-7; size: -; D: -; V: TRBV7-8; CDR3: CASSVDSSRGEQYF; DNA: TGTGCCAGCAGCGTGGACTCTTCACGGGGCGAGCAGTACTTC
length: 14; J: TRBJ1-1; size: -; D: -; V: TRBV9; CDR3: CASSVGTTNTEAFF; DNA: TGTGCCAGCAGCGTTGGAACGACGAACACTGAAGCTTTCTTT
length: 13; J: TRBJ2-5; size: -; D: -; V: TRBV21-1; CDR3: CASSKVGQETQYF; DNA: TGTGCCAGCAGCAAAGTTGGGCAAGAGACCCAGTACTTC